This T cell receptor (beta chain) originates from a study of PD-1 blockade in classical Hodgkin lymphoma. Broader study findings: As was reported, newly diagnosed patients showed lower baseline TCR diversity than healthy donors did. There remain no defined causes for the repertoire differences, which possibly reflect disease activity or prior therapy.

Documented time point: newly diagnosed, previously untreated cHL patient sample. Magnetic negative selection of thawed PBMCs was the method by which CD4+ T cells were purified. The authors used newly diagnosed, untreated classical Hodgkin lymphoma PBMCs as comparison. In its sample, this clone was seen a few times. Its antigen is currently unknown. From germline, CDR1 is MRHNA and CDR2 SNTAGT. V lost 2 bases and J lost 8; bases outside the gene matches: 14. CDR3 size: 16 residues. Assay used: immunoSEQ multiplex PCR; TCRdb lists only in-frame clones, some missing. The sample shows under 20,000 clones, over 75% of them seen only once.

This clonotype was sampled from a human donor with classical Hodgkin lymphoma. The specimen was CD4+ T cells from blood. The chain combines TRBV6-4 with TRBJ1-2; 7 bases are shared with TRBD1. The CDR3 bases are TGTGCCAGCAGTGACAGACAGGGAAGGTTTTTTTGGGGCTACACCTTC. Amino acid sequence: CASSDRQGRFFWGYTF.